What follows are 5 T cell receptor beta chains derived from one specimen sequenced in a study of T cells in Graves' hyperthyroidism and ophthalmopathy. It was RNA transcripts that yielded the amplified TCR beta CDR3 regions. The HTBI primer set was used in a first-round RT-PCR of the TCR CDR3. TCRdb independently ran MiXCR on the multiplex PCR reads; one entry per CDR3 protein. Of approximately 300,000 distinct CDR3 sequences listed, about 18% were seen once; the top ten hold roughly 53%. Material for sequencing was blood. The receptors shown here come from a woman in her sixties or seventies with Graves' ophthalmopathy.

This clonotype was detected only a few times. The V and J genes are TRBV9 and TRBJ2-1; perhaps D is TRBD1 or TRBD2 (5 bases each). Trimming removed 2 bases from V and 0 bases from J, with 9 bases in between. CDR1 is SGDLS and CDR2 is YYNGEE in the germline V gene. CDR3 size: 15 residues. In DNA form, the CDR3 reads TGTGCCAGCAGCGTCGGGACCGTCTCCTACAATGAGCAGTTCTTC. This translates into CASSVGTVSYNEQFF.

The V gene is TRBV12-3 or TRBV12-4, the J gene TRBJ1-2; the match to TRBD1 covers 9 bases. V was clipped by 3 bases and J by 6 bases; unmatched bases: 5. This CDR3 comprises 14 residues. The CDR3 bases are TGTGCCAGCAGTTTGGGGGACAGGGAAAATGGCTACACCTTC. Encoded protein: CASSLGDRENGYTF.

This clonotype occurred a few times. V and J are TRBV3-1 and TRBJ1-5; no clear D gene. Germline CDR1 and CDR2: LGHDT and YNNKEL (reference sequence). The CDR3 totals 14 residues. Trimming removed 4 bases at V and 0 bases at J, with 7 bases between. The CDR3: CASSPSFSNQPQHF. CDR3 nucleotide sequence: TGTGCCAGCAGCCCCTCATTTAGCAATCAGCCCCAGCATTTT.

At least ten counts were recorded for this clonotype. Here the CDR3 reads CASSRTGLIEKLFF. CDR3 nucleotides: TGCGCCAGCAGCCGGACAGGGTTGATTGAAAAACTGTTTTTT. The chain carries TRBV5-1 and TRBJ1-4; 8 bases are a match to TRBD1. This CDR3 region has 14 residues. In germline, CDR1 is SGHRS, CDR2 YFSETQ. V lost 4 bases to trimming and J lost 7 bases; unmatched junction nucleotides: 6. Combining the CDR3 with reference TRBV5-1 and TRBJ1-4 gives the whole variable domain KAGVTQTPRYLIKTRGQQVTLSCSPISGHRSVSWYQQTPGQGLQFLFEYFSETQRNKGNFPGRFSGRQFSNSRSEMNVSTLELGDSALYLCASSRTGLIEKLFFGSGTQLSVL.

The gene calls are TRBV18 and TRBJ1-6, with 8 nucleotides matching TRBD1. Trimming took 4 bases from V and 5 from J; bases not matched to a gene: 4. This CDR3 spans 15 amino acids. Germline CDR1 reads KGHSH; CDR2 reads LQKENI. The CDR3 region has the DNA TGTGCCAGCTCACTGGACAGGGTGAATAATTCACCCCTCCACTTT. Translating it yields CASSLDRVNNSPLHF.